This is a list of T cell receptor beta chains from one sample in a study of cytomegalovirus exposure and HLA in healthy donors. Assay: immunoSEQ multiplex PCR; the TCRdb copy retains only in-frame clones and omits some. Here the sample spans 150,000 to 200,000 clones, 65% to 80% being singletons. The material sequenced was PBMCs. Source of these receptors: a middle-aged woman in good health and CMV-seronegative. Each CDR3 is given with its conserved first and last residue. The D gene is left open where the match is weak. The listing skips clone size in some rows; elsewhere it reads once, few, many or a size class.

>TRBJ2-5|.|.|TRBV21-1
TGTGCCAGCAGCAAAGAAGGATACCACGCGGGACAGGGGTTCGGGGCCCAGTACTTC
CASSKEGYHAGQGFGAQYF
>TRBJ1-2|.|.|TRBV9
TGTGCCAGCAGCGTAGAAGAGGTTATTACTATGGGCTACACCTTC
CASSVEEVITMGYTF
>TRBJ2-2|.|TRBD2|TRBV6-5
TGTGCCAGCAGTTTCGGGACTAGCGGGAGGACCGGGGAGCTGTTTTTT
CASSFGTSGRTGELFF
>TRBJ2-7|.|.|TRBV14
TGTGCCAGCAGCCAAGTTGGGGAGCCCTACGAGCAGTACTTC
CASSQVGEPYEQYF
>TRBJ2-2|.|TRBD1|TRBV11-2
TGTGCCAGCAGCCCCAGAGGACAGGCCTCCGCGAACACCGGGGAGCTGTTTTTT
CASSPRGQASANTGELFF
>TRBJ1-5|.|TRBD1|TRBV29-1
TGCAGCGTTGAAGATAGGTGGTGGGGCAGGGGGTCACATAGCAATCAGCCCCAGCATTTT
CSVEDRWWGRGSHSNQPQHF
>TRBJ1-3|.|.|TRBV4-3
TGCGCCAGCAGCCAAGAGTCGGGGTACTCTGGAAACACCATATATTTT
CASSQESGYSGNTIYF
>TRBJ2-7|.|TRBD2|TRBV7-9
TGTGCCAGCAGCTTAGCGAGCCTAGCGGGAGGGCGATTCTCCTACGAGCAGTACTTC
CASSLASLAGGRFSYEQYF
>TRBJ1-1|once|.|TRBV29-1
TGCAGCGTTGGGCCCCCCCGGACAACCAACACTGAAGCTTTCTTT
CSVGPPRTTNTEAFF
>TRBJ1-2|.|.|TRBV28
TGTGCCAGCTATTCACAGGGACCTAACTATGGCTACACCTTC
CASYSQGPNYGYTF
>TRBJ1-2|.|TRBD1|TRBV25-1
TGTGCCAGCAGTGGAGCTCGGGACAGGGGCCGCTATGGCTACACCTTC
CASSGARDRGRYGYTF
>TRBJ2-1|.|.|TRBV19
TGTGCCAGTTCCGGGTTTTACAATGAGCAGTTCTTC
CASSGFYNEQFF
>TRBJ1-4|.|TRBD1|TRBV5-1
TGCGCCAGCAGCCTGACAGGGGAAAACGAAAAACTGTTTTTT
CASSLTGENEKLFF
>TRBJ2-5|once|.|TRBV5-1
TGCGCCAGCAGCTTGGCCGGGACTGGAGAAGAGACCCAGTACTTC
CASSLAGTGEETQYF
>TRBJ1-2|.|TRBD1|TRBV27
TGTGCCAGCAGTCTTTCCGGGACAGGGAGCTACACCTTC
CASSLSGTGSYTF
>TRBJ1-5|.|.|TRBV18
TGTGCCAGCTCACCACCTGGGCGGGGAGACGCTCAGCCCCAGCATTTT
CASSPPGRGDAQPQHF
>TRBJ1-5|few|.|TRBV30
TGTGCCTGGGCAGGCCGGGGGAGGAATAGCAATCAGCCCCAGCATTTT
CAWAGRGRNSNQPQHF
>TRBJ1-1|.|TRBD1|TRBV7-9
TGTGCCAGCAGCCCTCCGGACAGGACCACTGAAGCTTTCTTT
CASSPPDRTTEAFF
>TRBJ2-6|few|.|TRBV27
TGTGCCAGCAGAGCCGACAGCTCTGGGGCCAACGTCCTGACTTTC
CASRADSSGANVLTF
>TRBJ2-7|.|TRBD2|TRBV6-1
TGTGCCAGCAACCGACTAGCGGAGGCCTACGAGCAGTACTTC
CASNRLAEAYEQYF
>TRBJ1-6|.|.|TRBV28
TGTGCCAGCAGCCTTAGACAGGCAAATTCACCCCTCCACTTT
CASSLRQANSPLHF
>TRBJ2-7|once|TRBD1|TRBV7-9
TGTGCCAGCAGCCCCCGGGACAGAGGCTACGAGCAGTACTTC
CASSPRDRGYEQYF
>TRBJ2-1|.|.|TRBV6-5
TGTGCCAGCAGCTACCGGAGAGGACTTTACAATGAGCAGTTCTTC
CASSYRRGLYNEQFF
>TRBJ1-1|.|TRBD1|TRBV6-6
TGTGCCAGCAGCACAGGGGGTTCGGACACTGAAGCTTTCTTT
CASSTGGSDTEAFF
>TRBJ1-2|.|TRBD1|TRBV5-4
TGTGCCAGCGCTCTAGGACCGGGACAGGGAGCGAATGGCTACACCTTC
CASALGPGQGANGYTF
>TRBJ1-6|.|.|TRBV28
TGTGCCAGCAGTTTACCACAGGGAAGCTCCTATAATTCACCCCTCCACTTT
CASSLPQGSSYNSPLHF
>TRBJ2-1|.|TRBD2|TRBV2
TGTGCCAGCAGTGAGAGCGGGAGGGCCTCGGGTGAGCAGTTCTTC
CASSESGRASGEQFF
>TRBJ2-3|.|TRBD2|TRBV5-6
TGTGCCAGCAGCTTCAGCGGGAGTGGGGATACGCAGTATTTT
CASSFSGSGDTQYF
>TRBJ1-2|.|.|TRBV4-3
TGCGCCAGCAGCCAAGAAGGGGACTATGGCTACACCTTC
CASSQEGDYGYTF
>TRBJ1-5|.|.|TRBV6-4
TGTGCCAGCAGTGACCAGGCAGGGGATCAGCCCCAGCATTTT
CASSDQAGDQPQHF
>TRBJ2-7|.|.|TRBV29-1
TGCAGCGTTGAGGCCAGGGACTCGTACGAGCAGTACTTC
CSVEARDSYEQYF
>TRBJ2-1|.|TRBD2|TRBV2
TGTGCCAGCAGCGTAGCGGGAGAGCAGTTCTTC
CASSVAGEQFF
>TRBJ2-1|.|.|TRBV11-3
TGTGCCAGCAGCTGGGACTTCTCCTACAATGAGCAGTTCTTC
CASSWDFSYNEQFF
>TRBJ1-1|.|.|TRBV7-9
TGTGCCAGCGTTGGGAGTTCACCTACGGCTGAAGCTTTCTTT
CASVGSSPTAEAFF
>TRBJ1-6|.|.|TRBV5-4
TGTGCCAGCAGCACAGATTCCAATTCACCCCTCCACTTT
CASSTDSNSPLHF
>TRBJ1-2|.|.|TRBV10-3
TGTGCCACCCATACCCCGGGAGTTAACTATGGCTACACCTTC
CATHTPGVNYGYTF
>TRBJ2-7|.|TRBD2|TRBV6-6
TGTGCCAGCAGTTACTCCGGGAGGGCCGGCGAGCAGTACTTC
CASSYSGRAGEQYF
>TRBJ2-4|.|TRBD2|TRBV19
TGTGCCAGTAGCCCCGGGACTAGTGGGGGTCTAACCAAAAACATTCAGTACTTC
CASSPGTSGGLTKNIQYF
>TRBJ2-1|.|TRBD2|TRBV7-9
TGTGCCAGCAGCGTTGGGACTAGCGGGAGGAATGAGCAGTTCTTC
CASSVGTSGRNEQFF
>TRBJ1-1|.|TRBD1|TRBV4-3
TGCGCCAGCAGCCTTAACCGGGACAGGGGTACTGAAGCTTTCTTT
CASSLNRDRGTEAFF
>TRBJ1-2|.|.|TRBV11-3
TGTGCCAGCAGCTTAGAACGGGGGAACTATGGCTACACCTTC
CASSLERGNYGYTF
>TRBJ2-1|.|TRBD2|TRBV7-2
TGTGCCAGCAGCTTGGCTAGCGGGTACAATGAGCAGTTCTTC
CASSLASGYNEQFF
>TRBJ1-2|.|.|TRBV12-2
TGTGCAAGTCGCTCGACAGGATTCTATGGCTACACCTTC
CASRSTGFYGYTF